One sample yielded the 20 T cell receptor beta chains listed below, sequenced in a study of T cells after somatic rescue of genetic block. Generated by immunoSEQ multiplex PCR, the TCRdb table keeps only in-frame clones and is missing some. This table has some 15,000 clones, over 60% appearing once. Sequencing input: peripheral blood mononuclear cells (PBMCs). The receptors stem from a man younger than 35.

As DNA, the CDR3 is TGTGCCAGCAGTGAAGCAGGCGGCCAAATCGGGCAGTACTTC. It yields the protein CASSEAGGQIGQYF. This chain joins TRBV6-1 and TRBJ2-7, with D unclear. The length of the CDR3 is 14 residues. The V gene lost 0 bases and the J gene lost 9 bases, with 15 bases spanning the gap. From germline, CDR1 is MNHNS and CDR2 SASEGT.

The rearrangement uses TRBV6-5 and TRBJ1-2; D not certain. Trimming left V 7 bases short and J 4 bases short, with 19 bases between. From germline, CDR1 is MNHEY and CDR2 SVGAGI. This CDR3 contains 15 residues. The CDR3 is CASTDAPGASYGYTF. The DNA for the CDR3 is TGTGCCAGCACTGATGCGCCGGGTGCTTCCTATGGCTACACCTTC.

By sample fraction, this clone is medium-sized. This chain uses TRBV19 with TRBJ2-7; the D gene is possibly TRBD2 (5 bases). Trimming pared 5 bases from V and 4 bases from J, leaving 15 bases between. Germline lookup yields CDR1 LNHDA and CDR2 SQIVND (reference sequence). The CDR3 has 14 amino acids. CDR3 bases: TGTGCCAGTAGTGCGGGCGGCGGACCTTACGAGCAGTACTTC. Translation gives CASSAGGGPYEQYF.

V gene TRBV5-4 combines with J gene TRBJ2-3; 9 bases are shared with TRBD2. Germline V gives CDR1 SGHNT, CDR2 YYREEE (reference sequence). There are 17 residues in the CDR3. Losses at the gene ends were 4 bases for V and 5 bases for J; bases not matched to a gene: 14. The CDR3 nucleotides are TGTGCCAGCAGCCCAAGTAGCGGGAGATGGTTGGGAGATACGCAGTATTTT. Protein: CASSPSSGRWLGDTQYF.

The chain links TRBV5-1 to TRBJ2-7, with D perhaps matching TRBD1 or TRBD2 (6 bases each). The CDR3 sequence is 14 residues long. Trimming removed 7 bases from V and 3 bases from J, with 17 bases in between. In germline, CDR1 is SGHRS, CDR2 YFSETQ. The CDR3 is CASGIGGQGYEQYF. DNA for the CDR3: TGCGCCAGCGGGATAGGGGGGCAGGGCTACGAGCAGTACTTC.

This chain uses TRBV28 with TRBJ2-7; D gene uncertain. The V end lost 5 bases, the J end lost 5 bases, and 13 bases lay between the germline ends. Germline CDR1 MDHEN, CDR2 SYDVKM. The CDR3 contains 13 residues. Here the CDR3 DNA reads TGTGCCAGCAGTCCCATGTTGGGTCACGAGCAGTACTTC. It yields the protein CASSPMLGHEQYF.

This chain joins TRBV10-3 and TRBJ2-5; D is possibly TRBD1 (6 bases). Germline V CDR1 and CDR2: ENHRY, SYGVKD. The CDR3 extends over 13 amino acids. Trimming pared 5 bases from V and 0 bases from J, leaving 7 bases between. The CDR3 sequence is CAISTGYQETQYF. CDR3 DNA: TGTGCCATCAGTACAGGGTACCAAGAGACCCAGTACTTC.

The V call is TRBV19, the J call TRBJ2-3; D might be TRBD2 (5 bases). The CDR3 spans 16 residues. Looked up from germline, CDR1 is LNHDA and CDR2 is SQIVND (reference sequence). Trimming took off 4 bases at V and 2 bases at J, with 16 bases between the two ends. The CDR3 DNA follows: TGTGCCAGTAGTACCCTCGCGGGTCGGATCACAGATACGCAGTATTTT. Its protein is CASSTLAGRITDTQYF. Complete variable domain (other parts from reference TRBV19 and TRBJ2-3): DGGITQSPKYLFRKEGQNVTLSCEQNLNHDAMYWYRQDPGQGLRLIYYSQIVNDFQKGDIAEGYSVSREKKESFPLTVTSAQKNPTAFYLCASSTLAGRITDTQYFGPGTRLTVL.

This chain connects TRBV7-3 to TRBJ2-2; 13 bases match TRBD2. J lost 4 bases, V lost 5 bases, and 22 bases had no gene match. The V gene's germline CDR1 is SGHTA and CDR2 FQGTGA. CDR3 length equals 22 residues. CDR3 in DNA: TGTGCCAGCAGCCCCTTCCGCTCACTAGCGGGGGGGCAGGATCGAGGCACCGGGGAGCTGTTTTTT. It specifies CASSPFRSLAGGQDRGTGELFF.

V gene TRBV9 combines with J gene TRBJ1-1; D unclear. Germline V gene lookup returns CDR1 SGDLS and CDR2 YYNGEE. The CDR3 runs 13 residues. V lost 0 bases, J lost 2 bases, and 5 bases lay in between. The chain's CDR3 is CASSVVYNTEAFF. In nucleotides, the CDR3 is TGTGCCAGCAGCGTAGTATATAACACTGAAGCTTTCTTT.

With regard to this clone: A read error may produce the germline difference seen at one junction end. V gene TRBV30 combines with J gene TRBJ2-7; D possibly corresponds to TRBD1 (5 bases). Germline CDR1 and CDR2: GTSNPN and SVGIG (reference sequence). CDR3 length: 14 residues. CDR3 coding DNA: TGTGCCTGGATTGGGTGGGGCACGGAATCCGAGAAGCACTTC. Protein product: CAWIGWGTESEKHF.

V usage is TRBV6-6 and J usage is TRBJ1-1; TRBD1 might be the D (5 bases). Per the germline V gene, CDR1 is MNHNY and CDR2 is SVGAGI (reference sequence). The CDR3 totals 14 residues. Trimming pared 3 bases from V and 4 bases from J, leaving 12 bases between. CDR3 sequence: CASSYGWGTTEAFF. In DNA, the CDR3 is TGTGCCAGCAGTTATGGATGGGGGACCACTGAAGCTTTCTTT.

This sequence joins TRBV6-9 and TRBJ2-1, with a possible D match to TRBD1 (7 bases). Per the germline V gene, CDR1 is MNHGY and CDR2 is SVAAGI. The CDR3 extends over 13 amino acids. Between the trimmed V and J ends, which lost 4 bases and 8 bases, there was a span of 12 bases. CDR3 protein: CASSWRGRDEQFF. The CDR3, as DNA: TGTGCCAGCAGTTGGAGGGGGCGGGATGAGCAGTTCTTC.

As regards this clone: At one of its ends the junction is not consistent with the germline gene, which may arise from a read error. This chain joins TRBV2 and TRBJ2-7; 11 bases line up with TRBD1. Germline CDR1 reads SNHLY; CDR2 reads FYNNEI. The CDR3 covers 15 residues. The CDR3 DNA follows: TGTGCCAGTCTGAACCCAGGCCGCTTTTACCGGGACAGGGGGTTC. The encoded protein is CASLNPGRFYRDRGF.

The rearrangement joins TRBV21-1 to TRBJ1-2. TRBV21-1 is shown as a pseudogene. This CDR3 has 16 amino acids. The DNA of the CDR3 is TGTGCCAGCAGCAAAATTGAGGAGAGGAGACCCTATGGCTACACCTTC. Its protein is CASSKIEERRPYGYTF.

The V and J genes are TRBV7-2 and TRBJ2-7; the D is unclear. Trimming left V 3 bases short and J 3 bases short, with 6 bases between. CDR1 is SGHTA and CDR2 is FQGNSA in the germline V gene. The CDR3 has 12 amino acids. The CDR3 region is CASSFLRYEQYF. The CDR3 DNA follows: TGTGCCAGCAGCTTTTTGCGCTACGAGCAGTACTTC.

The chain has TRBV10-3 and TRBJ2-3; perhaps TRBD1 as D (8 bases). This CDR3 contains 14 residues. CDR1 is ENHRY and CDR2 is SYGVKD in the germline V gene. The V end was cut by 6 bases, the J end by 4 bases, with 14 bases between. Here the CDR3 DNA reads TGTGCCATCAGAGCTACAGGGGGGGCAGATACGCAGTATTTT. Residues: CAIRATGGADTQYF.

The chain links TRBV11-3 to TRBJ1-1; 8 bases fit TRBD1. The V gene's germline CDR1 is SGHNT and CDR2 YENEEA. V gave up 1 base and J gave up 8 bases; unmatched junction bases: 3. This CDR3 region has 13 residues. The CDR3 bases are TGTGCCAGCAGCTTAGGACAGGGGACCGAAGCTTTCTTT. Amino acid sequence: CASSLGQGTEAFF. The whole variable domain, filled in from reference TRBV11-3 and TRBJ1-1, reads EAGVVQSPRYKIIEKKQPVAFWCNPISGHNTLYWYLQNLGQGPELLIRYENEEAVDDSQLPKDRFSAERLKGVDSTLKIQPAELGDSAVYLCASSLGQGTEAFFGQGTRLTVV.

The chain combines TRBV11-2 with TRBJ2-7, with 9 bases lining up with TRBD1. This CDR3 has 15 residues. CDR1 is SGHAT and CDR2 is FQNNGV in the germline V gene. Trimming at V came to 2 bases and at J to 3 bases, leaving 5 bases not matched to a gene. The CDR3: CASSLWTGENYEQYF. In DNA, the CDR3 is TGTGCCAGCAGCTTATGGACAGGGGAAAACTACGAGCAGTACTTC. The whole variable domain, remainder taken from reference TRBV11-2 and TRBJ2-7, is EAGVAQSPRYKIIEKRQSVAFWCNPISGHATLYWYQQILGQGPKLLIQFQNNGVVDDSQLPKDRFSAERLKGVDSTLKIQPAKLEDSAVYLCASSLWTGENYEQYFGPGTRLTVT.

The J gene is TRBJ2-3, the V gene TRBV14; 9 nucleotides match TRBD2. The germline V gene encodes CDR1 SGHDN and CDR2 FVKESK. This CDR3 is 15 amino acids long. Losses at the gene ends were 2 bases for V and 9 bases for J; bases not matched to a gene: 9. CDR3 residues: CASSQFTGTSSTQYF. CDR3 nucleotides: TGTGCCAGCAGCCAATTCACGGGGACTAGCTCGACGCAGTATTTT.